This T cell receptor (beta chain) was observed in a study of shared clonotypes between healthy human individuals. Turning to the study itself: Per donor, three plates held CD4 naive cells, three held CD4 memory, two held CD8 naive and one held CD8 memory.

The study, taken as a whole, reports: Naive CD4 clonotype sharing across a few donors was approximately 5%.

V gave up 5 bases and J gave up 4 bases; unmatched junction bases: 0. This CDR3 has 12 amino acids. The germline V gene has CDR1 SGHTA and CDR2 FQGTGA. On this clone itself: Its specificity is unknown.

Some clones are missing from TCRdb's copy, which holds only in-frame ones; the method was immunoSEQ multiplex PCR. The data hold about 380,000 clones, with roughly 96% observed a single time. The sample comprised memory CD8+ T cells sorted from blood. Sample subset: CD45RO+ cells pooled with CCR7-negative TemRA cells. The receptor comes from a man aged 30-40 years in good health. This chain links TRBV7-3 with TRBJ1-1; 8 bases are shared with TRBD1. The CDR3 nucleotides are TGTGCCAGCAGCACAGGGGGCACTGAAGCTTTCTTT. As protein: CASSTGGTEAFF.